One TCR beta chain is described in this entry. This record comes from a study of patients and donors after allogeneic stem cell transplantation. V lost 1 base and J lost 2, with 13 bases in between. The germline CDR1 and CDR2 sequences are SGHRS and YFSETQ. CDR3 size: 15 residues. From the RT-PCR reads, TCRdb called clonotypes with MiXCR, one entry per CDR3 protein. Of 150,000 to 200,000 distinct CDR3 sequences in the sample, approximately 30% were seen once. The gene calls are TRBV5-1 and TRBJ2-7; D uncertain. This TCR came from a human donor who was either an allogeneic HSCT recipient or a stem cell or donor lymphocyte infusion donor (not recorded which). It is not recorded whose cells these are; they may come from a transplant donor. Sequenced sample: blood, either unsorted or a sorted T cell fraction (not recorded which). The CDR3 region is CASSLSLGFAYEQYF. CDR3 nucleotide sequence: TGCGCCAGCAGCTTGTCTCTAGGGTTTGCCTACGAGCAGTACTTC.